The T cell receptor beta chain described here comes from a study of beta chain features in type 1 diabetes. Note on this clone: As yet, its antigen is unknown.

The CDR3 is 13 amino acids. The V gene's germline CDR1 is GTSNPN and CDR2 SVGIG (reference sequence). Deletions cut 5 bases from V and 8 bases from J, with 18 bases between. Investigators reverse transcribed all isolated RNA, so they sequenced expressed TCRB transcripts. Data came from immunoSEQ multiplex PCR; TCRdb stores just in-frame clones and leaves some out. The sample has under 150,000 clones, 9% seen once. Study findings and constraints: PCR might show a preference for shorter templates, equally across patients and controls. In all four CD4+ subsets, TCRB CDR3 length was significantly, moderately reduced in type 1 diabetes.

The TCR comes from a man aged 30 to 45 with type 1 diabetes. The rearrangement uses TRBV30 and TRBJ1-2, with D possibly being TRBD1 (6 bases). Specimen: central memory CD4+ T cells from blood. In nucleotides, the CDR3 is TGTGCCTGGCGTTACCAGGGGAATGACGGCTACACCTTC. Amino acids: CAWRYQGNDGYTF. The variable domain in full, with the rest retrieved from reference TRBV30 and TRBJ1-2, is SQTIHQWPATLVQPVGSPLSLECTVEGTSNPNLYWYRQAAGRGLQLLFYSVGIGQISSEVPQNLSASRPQDRQFILSSKKLLLSDSGFYLCAWRYQGNDGYTFGSGTRLTVV.